Below are 13 T cell receptor beta chains sequenced from a single sample in a study of CD8+ T cells in alopecia areata (dated 2018 in TCRdb). Library preparation employed the immunoSEQ multiplex PCR assay. To provide template for TCR sequencing, every sample had RNA extracted and reverse transcribed into cDNA. Not all clones reach the TCRdb copy of this immuneACCESS table, which keeps in-frame sequences only. Checked studies attribute under half of the gap to unresolved V genes and leave the rest unexplained. In this sample the table shows about 290,000 clones, over 45% of which occur a single time. Together, the top ten hold roughly 1.8% of the sample. Interpreted using the paper, the time point label stands for: 24 weeks on oral tofacitinib. What this sample's treatment or condition label stands for: oral pan-JAK inhibitor, 5-10 mg twice daily. The specimen comprised CD4+ T cells sorted from blood, sampled at week 24, from a patient treated with tofacitinib. The source is a human donor with alopecia areata.

The V call is TRBV29-1, the J call TRBJ2-5; TRBD1 matches 7 bases. The CDR3 is 15 amino acids. The V gene end was trimmed by 0 bases and the J gene end by 5 bases; junction bases not matched to a gene: 9. Germline V gene sequence: CDR1 SQVTM, CDR2 ANQGSEA. DNA of the CDR3: TGCAGCGTTGAAGATTGGCAGACAGGGTCCGAGACCCAGTACTTC. It encodes CSVEDWQTGSETQYF.

This clone occurred many times. The chain is built from TRBV2 and TRBJ2-3; 12 bases are a match to TRBD2. Per germline, CDR1 SNHLY and CDR2 FYNNEI. The trim removed 10 bases at V and 3 bases at J, leaving 5 bases unmatched. The CDR3 contains 14 residues. CDR3 coding DNA: TGTGCCAACCGACTAGCGGGGGTTACAGATACGCAGTATTTT. Translating it yields CANRLAGVTDTQYF.

This clone has just a few counts. The chain joins TRBV28 to TRBJ1-1; TRBD1 matches 8 bases. This CDR3 is built from 14 residues. The ends lost 2 bases at V and 4 bases at J; junction bases unmatched: 3. Germline V gene lookup returns CDR1 MDHEN and CDR2 SYDVKM. As DNA, the CDR3 is TGTGCCAGCAGTTTACCCGGACAGGGCACTGAAGCTTTCTTT. Translated: CASSLPGQGTEAFF.

The chain carries TRBV5-1 and TRBJ2-1, with TRBD2 matching 12 bases. V shed 4 bases and J 3 bases; nucleotides not matched to a gene: 5. Looked up from germline, CDR1 is SGHRS and CDR2 is YFSETQ. This CDR3 comprises 16 residues. The CDR3 coding sequence is TGCGCCAGCAGCGGAAGACTAGCGGGGGACTACAATGAGCAGTTCTTC. This encodes CASSGRLAGDYNEQFF.

The chain joins TRBV4-2 to TRBJ2-7; D gene ambiguous. CDR1 is LGHNA and CDR2 is YNFKEQ in the germline V gene. The CDR3 consists of 14 residues. Trimming pared 0 bases from V and 5 bases from J, leaving 11 bases between. The DNA of the CDR3 is TGTGCCAGCAGCCAAGAGGGTAGGGTACACGAGCAGTACTTC. The encoded protein is CASSQEGRVHEQYF.

The chain carries TRBV30 and TRBJ1-5, with a tentative D call TRBD1 (6 bases). V was cut by 2 bases and J by 3 bases, with 14 bases left in between. The CDR3 has 15 residues. Germline values: CDR1 GTSNPN, CDR2 SVGIG (reference sequence). The DNA for the CDR3 is TGTGCCTGGAGTCCCGGGGGCGCCCACAATCAGCCCCAGCATTTT. Translated, it gives CAWSPGGAHNQPQHF.

This clone was seen more than once but under ten times. The V call is TRBV23-1, the J call TRBJ1-5, with 7 bases lining up with TRBD1. TRBV23-1 is an ORF; its function is uncertain. With 10 bases clipped from V and 0 bases from J, the junction kept 12 bases outside the gene matches. The CDR3 totals 16 residues. In DNA, the CDR3 is TGCGCCAACTGGACAGCCAGGGGGTATAGCAATCAGCCCCAGCATTTT. Its translation is CANWTARGYSNQPQHF.

The gene calls are TRBV30 and TRBJ1-2, with D unresolved. V was trimmed by 0 bases and J by 7 bases, leaving 12 bases between them. Germline-derived CDR1 and CDR2 are GTSNPN and SVGIG (reference sequence). The CDR3 runs to 13 residues. The CDR3 DNA follows: TGTGCCTGGAGTGTCCCTATTGTCGGTGGCTACACCTTC. Its protein product is CAWSVPIVGGYTF. Complete variable domain (other parts from reference TRBV30 and TRBJ1-2): SQTIHQWPATLVQPVGSPLSLECTVEGTSNPNLYWYRQAAGRGLQLLFYSVGIGQISSEVPQNLSASRPQDRQFILSSKKLLLSDSGFYLCAWSVPIVGGYTFGSGTRLTVV.

This clone appeared once. J is TRBJ2-5 and V is TRBV15, with TRBD1 identical over 7 bases. The CDR3 totals 15 residues. Germline CDR1 reads LNHNV; CDR2 reads YYDKDF (reference sequence). V lost 1 base and J lost 3; bases outside the gene matches: 5. DNA for the CDR3: TGTGCCACCAGCAGAGTAACACAGGGGAAAGAGACCCAGTACTTC. As protein: CATSRVTQGKETQYF. Drawing the rest from reference TRBV15 and TRBJ2-5, the complete variable domain is DAMVIQNPRYQVTQFGKPVTLSCSQTLNHNVMYWYQQKSSQAPKLLFHYYDKDFNNEADTPDNFQSRRPNTSFCFLDIRSPGLGDTAMYLCATSRVTQGKETQYFGPGTRLLVL.

The chain couples TRBV29-1 to TRBJ2-5; D unclear. CDR1 and CDR2 from the germline V gene are SQVTM and ANQGSEA. The germline V and J ends were trimmed by 2 bases and 0 bases, with 10 bases remaining between them. The CDR3 length is 14 residues. CDR3 bases: TGCAGCGTTGAATACGGATACTACCAAGAGACCCAGTACTTC. Amino acids: CSVEYGYYQETQYF.

V is TRBV6-5 and J is TRBJ1-1, with D perhaps TRBD1 (6 bases). Trimming took 7 bases from V and 5 from J, leaving 11 bases between them. The CDR3 covers 12 residues. The germline V gene encodes CDR1 MNHEY and CDR2 SVGAGI. The CDR3, as DNA: TGTGCCAGCAAGGAGGGGGAAACTGAAGCTTTCTTT. Its translation is CASKEGETEAFF.

This chain uses TRBV7-9 with TRBJ1-2; 9 bases map to TRBD1. CDR3 length: 15 residues. J lost 4 bases, V lost 10 bases, and 13 bases had no gene match. Germline values: CDR1 SEHNR, CDR2 FQNEAQ (reference sequence). The DNA for the CDR3 is TGTGCCACTCTCGCGACAGGGGGATCCCTCTATGGCTACACCTTC. It codes for CATLATGGSLYGYTF.

V gene TRBV19 combines with J gene TRBJ1-2; tentatively, D is TRBD1 (5 bases). Germline CDR1 reads LNHDA; CDR2 reads SQIVND (reference sequence). The CDR3 consists of 14 residues. V lost 6 bases and J 7 bases, leaving 18 bases between the germline ends. This CDR3 reads CASRQSGTPSGYTF. The CDR3, as DNA: TGTGCCAGTAGACAGTCCGGGACCCCTTCTGGCTACACCTTC.